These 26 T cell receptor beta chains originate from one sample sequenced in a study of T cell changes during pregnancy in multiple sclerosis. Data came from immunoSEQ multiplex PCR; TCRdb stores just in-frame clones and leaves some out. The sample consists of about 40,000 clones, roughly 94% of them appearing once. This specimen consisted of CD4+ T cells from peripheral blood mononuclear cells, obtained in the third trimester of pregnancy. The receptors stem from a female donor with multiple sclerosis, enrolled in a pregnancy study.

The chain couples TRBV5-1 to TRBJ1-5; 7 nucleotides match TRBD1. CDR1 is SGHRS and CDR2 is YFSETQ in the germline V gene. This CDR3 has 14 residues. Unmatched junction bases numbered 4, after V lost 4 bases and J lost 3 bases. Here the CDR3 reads CASSPGTANQPQHF. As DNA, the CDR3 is TGCGCCAGCAGCCCCGGGACAGCCAATCAGCCCCAGCATTTT. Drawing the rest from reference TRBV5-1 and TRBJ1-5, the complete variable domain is KAGVTQTPRYLIKTRGQQVTLSCSPISGHRSVSWYQQTPGQGLQFLFEYFSETQRNKGNFPGRFSGRQFSNSRSEMNVSTLELGDSALYLCASSPGTANQPQHFGDGTRLSIL.

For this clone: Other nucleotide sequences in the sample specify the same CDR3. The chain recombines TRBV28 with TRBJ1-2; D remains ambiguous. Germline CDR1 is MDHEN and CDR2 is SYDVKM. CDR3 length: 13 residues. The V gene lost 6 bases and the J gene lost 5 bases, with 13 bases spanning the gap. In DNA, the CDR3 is TGTGCCAGCAGCCAAACAGCCAATTATGGCTACACCTTC. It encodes CASSQTANYGYTF.

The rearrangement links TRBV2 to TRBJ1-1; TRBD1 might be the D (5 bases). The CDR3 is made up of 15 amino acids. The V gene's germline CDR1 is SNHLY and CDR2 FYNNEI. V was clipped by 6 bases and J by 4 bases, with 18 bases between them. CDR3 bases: TGTGCCAGCAGCAGGTCGGGGGGAGCGGGCACTGAAGCTTTCTTT. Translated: CASSRSGGAGTEAFF. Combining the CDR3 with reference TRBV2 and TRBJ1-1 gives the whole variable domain EPEVTQTPSHQVTQMGQEVILRCVPISNHLYFYWYRQILGQKVEFLVSFYNNEISEKSEIFDDQFSVERPDGSNFTLKIRSTKLEDSAMYFCASSRSGGAGTEAFFGQGTRLTVV.

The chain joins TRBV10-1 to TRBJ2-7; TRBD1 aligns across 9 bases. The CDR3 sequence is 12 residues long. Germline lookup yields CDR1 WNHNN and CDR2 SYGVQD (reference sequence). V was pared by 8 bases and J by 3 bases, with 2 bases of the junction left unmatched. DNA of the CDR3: TGCGCCAGCGGGGACAGGGTCTACGAGCAGTACTTC. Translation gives CASGDRVYEQYF.

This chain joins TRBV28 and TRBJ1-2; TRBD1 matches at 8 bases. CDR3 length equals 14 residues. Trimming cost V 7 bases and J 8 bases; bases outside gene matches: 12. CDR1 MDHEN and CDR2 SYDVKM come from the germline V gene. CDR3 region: CASTRGQGRGGYTF. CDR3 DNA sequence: TGTGCCAGCACACGTGGACAGGGAAGAGGAGGCTACACCTTC.

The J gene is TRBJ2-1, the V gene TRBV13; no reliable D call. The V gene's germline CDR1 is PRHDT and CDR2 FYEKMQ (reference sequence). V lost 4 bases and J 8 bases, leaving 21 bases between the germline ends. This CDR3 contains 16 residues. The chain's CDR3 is CASSSLQTIPGHEQFF. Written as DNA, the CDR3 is TGTGCCAGCAGCTCCTTACAGACAATCCCCGGCCATGAGCAGTTCTTC.

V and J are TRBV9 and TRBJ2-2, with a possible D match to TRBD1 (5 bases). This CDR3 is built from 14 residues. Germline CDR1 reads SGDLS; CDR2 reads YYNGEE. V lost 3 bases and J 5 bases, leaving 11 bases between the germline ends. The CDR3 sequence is CASSARDYTGELFF. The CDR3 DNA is TGTGCCAGCAGCGCCAGGGATTATACCGGGGAGCTGTTTTTT.

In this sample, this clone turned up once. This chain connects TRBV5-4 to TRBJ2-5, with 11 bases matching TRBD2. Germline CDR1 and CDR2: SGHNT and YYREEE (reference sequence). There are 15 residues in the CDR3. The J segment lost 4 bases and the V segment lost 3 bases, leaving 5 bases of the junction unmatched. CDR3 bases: TGTGCCAGCAGCTCGACTAGCGGGATTGGAGAGACCCAGTACTTC. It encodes CASSSTSGIGETQYF.

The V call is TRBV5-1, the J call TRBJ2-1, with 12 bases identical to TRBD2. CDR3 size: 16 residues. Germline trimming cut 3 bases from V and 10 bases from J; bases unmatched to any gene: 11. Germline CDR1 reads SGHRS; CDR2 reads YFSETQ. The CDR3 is CASSSEGLAGLKEQFF. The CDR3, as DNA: TGCGCCAGCAGCTCGGAGGGACTAGCGGGCCTCAAGGAGCAGTTCTTC.

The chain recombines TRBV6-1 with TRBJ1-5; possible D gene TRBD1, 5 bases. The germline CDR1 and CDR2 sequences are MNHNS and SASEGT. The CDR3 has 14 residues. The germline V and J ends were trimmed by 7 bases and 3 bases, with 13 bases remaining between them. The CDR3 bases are TGTGCCAGCAAGAGGACACTATCCAATCAGCCCCAGCATTTT. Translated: CASKRTLSNQPQHF.

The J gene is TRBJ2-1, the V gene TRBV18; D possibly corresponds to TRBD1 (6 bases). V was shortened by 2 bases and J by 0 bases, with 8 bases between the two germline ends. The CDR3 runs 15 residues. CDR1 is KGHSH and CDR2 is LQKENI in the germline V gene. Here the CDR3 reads CASSPDRISYNEQFF. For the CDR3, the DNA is TGTGCCAGCTCACCAGACAGGATCTCCTACAATGAGCAGTTCTTC.

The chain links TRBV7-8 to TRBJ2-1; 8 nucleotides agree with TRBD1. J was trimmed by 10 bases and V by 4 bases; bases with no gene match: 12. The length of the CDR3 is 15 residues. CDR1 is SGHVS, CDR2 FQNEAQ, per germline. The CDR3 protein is CASSSQGALNWEQFF. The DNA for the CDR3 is TGTGCCAGCAGCTCGCAGGGGGCTCTTAACTGGGAGCAGTTCTTC.

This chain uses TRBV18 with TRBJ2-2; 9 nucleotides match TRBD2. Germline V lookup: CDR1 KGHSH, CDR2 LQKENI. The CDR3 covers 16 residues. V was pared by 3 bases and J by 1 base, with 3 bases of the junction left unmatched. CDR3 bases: TGTGCCAGCTCACCGACTAGCGGCGTGAACACCGGGGAGCTGTTTTTT. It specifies CASSPTSGVNTGELFF.

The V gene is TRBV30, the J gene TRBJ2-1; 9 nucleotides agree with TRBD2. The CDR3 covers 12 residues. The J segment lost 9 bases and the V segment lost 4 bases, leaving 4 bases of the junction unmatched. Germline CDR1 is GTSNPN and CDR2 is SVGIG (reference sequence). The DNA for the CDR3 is TGTGCCTGGACTAGCGGGATAGGTGAGCAGTTCTTC. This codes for CAWTSGIGEQFF.

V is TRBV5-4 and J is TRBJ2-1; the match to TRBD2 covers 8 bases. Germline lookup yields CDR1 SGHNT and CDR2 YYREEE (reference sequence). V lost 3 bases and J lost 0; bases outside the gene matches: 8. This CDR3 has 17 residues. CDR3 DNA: TGTGCCAGCAGCTGGGGGGGTAGCGGGGTCTCCTACAATGAGCAGTTCTTC. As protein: CASSWGGSGVSYNEQFF.

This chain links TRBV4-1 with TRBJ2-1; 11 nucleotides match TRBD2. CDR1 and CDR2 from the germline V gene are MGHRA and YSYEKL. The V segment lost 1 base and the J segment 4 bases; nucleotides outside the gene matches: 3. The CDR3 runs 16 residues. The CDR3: CASSQGLAGPYNEQFF. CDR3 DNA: TGCGCCAGCAGCCAAGGACTAGCGGGACCATACAATGAGCAGTTCTTC.

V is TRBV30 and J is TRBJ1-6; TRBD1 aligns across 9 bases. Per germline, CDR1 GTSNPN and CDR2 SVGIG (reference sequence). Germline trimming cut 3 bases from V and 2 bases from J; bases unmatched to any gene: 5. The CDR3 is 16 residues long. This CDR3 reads CAWRKTGGTYNSPLHF. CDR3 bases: TGTGCCTGGAGGAAGACAGGGGGGACCTATAATTCACCCCTCCACTTT.

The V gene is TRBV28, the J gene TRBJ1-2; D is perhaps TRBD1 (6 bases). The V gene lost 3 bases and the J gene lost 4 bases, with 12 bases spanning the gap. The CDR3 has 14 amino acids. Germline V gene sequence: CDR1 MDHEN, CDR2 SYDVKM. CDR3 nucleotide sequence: TGTGCCAGCAGTTTGGGGGGGCGCAGCTATGGCTACACCTTC. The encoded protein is CASSLGGRSYGYTF.

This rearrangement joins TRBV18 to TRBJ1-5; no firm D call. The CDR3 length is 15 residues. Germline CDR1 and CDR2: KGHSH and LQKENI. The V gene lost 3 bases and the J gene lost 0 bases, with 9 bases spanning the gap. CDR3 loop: CASSPLVYSNQPQHF. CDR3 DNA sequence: TGTGCCAGCTCACCTCTCGTCTATAGCAATCAGCCCCAGCATTTT.

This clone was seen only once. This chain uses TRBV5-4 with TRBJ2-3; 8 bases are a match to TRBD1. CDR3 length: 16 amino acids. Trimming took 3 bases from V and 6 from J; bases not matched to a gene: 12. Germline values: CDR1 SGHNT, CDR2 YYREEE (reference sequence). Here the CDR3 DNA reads TGTGCCAGCAGCTCTCGGACAGGGCCAGGTTGGGATACGCAGTATTTT. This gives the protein CASSSRTGPGWDTQYF.

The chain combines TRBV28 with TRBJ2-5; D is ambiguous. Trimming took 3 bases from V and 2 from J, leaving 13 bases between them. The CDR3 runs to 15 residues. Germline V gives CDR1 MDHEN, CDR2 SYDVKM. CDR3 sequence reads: CASSLALGGQETQYF. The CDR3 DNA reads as TGTGCCAGCAGTTTGGCCCTAGGTGGGCAAGAGACCCAGTACTTC.

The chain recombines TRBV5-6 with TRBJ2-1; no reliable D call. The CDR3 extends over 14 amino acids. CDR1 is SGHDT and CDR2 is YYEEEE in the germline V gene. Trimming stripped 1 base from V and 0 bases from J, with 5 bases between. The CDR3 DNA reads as TGTGCCAGCAGCTTGCTGAGCTCCTACAATGAGCAGTTCTTC. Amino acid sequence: CASSLLSSYNEQFF.

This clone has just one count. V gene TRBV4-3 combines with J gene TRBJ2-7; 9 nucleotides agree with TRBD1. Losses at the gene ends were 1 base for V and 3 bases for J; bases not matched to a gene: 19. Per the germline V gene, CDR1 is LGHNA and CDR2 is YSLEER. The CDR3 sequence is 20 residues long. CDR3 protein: CASSQVAPPGQGFPSYEQYF. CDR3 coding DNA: TGCGCCAGCAGCCAAGTGGCCCCTCCGGGACAGGGATTCCCCAGCTACGAGCAGTACTTC.

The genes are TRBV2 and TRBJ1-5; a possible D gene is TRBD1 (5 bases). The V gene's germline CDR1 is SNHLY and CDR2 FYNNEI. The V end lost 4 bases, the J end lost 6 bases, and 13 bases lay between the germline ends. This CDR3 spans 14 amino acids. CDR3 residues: CASSGQGGRQPQHF. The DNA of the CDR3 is TGTGCCAGCAGTGGGCAGGGCGGTCGTCAGCCCCAGCATTTT.

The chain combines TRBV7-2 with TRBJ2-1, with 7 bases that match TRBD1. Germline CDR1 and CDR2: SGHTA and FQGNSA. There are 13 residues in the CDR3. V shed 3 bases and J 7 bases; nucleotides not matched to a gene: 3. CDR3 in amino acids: CASSFGQVNEQFF. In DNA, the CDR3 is TGTGCCAGCAGCTTTGGACAGGTAAATGAGCAGTTCTTC.

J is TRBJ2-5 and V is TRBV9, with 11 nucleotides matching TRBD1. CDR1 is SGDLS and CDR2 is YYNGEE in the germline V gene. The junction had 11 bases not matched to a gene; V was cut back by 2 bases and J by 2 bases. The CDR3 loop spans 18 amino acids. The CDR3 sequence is CASSVGQGAYHRQETQYF. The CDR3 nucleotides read TGTGCCAGCAGCGTCGGACAGGGGGCGTATCATAGGCAAGAGACCCAGTACTTC. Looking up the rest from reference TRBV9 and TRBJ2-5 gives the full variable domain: DSGVTQTPKHLITATGQRVTLRCSPRSGDLSVYWYQQSLDQGLQFLIQYYNGEERAKGNILERFSAQQFPDLHSELNLSSLELGDSALYFCASSVGQGAYHRQETQYFGPGTRLLVL.